The entry below describes one T cell receptor beta chain. What it recognizes is unknown. Genomic DNA served as template for TCR beta VDJ and CDR3 profiling. TCRdb re-derived calls from the reads in MiXCR, one entry per CDR3 protein. The sample has roughly 63,000 distinct CDR3 sequences, 45% to 60% seen once. The sample is drawn from a study of CD8+CD57+ T cells in acquired aplastic anemia. Whole-study context: Yields of DNA that came from sorted CD4+ and CD8+ cells averaged around 3 ug. Study-wide results and limits: Patients were compared with controls for CD8+ Simpson's diversity, and no significant difference emerged. There were twenty-nine CD8+ CDR3 sequences that occurred in both patients and controls.

Per germline, CDR1 LNHDA and CDR2 SQIVND (reference sequence). CDR3 size: 16 residues. With 7 bases removed from V and 0 bases from J, the gap between germline ends came to 13 bases. Source material: sorted CD4+, CD8+, or CD8+CD57+ T cells (not recorded which) from PBMCs. This chain links TRBV19 with TRBJ2-6; D remains ambiguous. This sequence originates from a human donor in good health, serving as a control. The chain's CDR3 is CASTLPPSSGANVLTF. The CDR3 nucleotides read TGTGCCAGTACATTACCCCCGAGCTCTGGGGCCAACGTCCTGACTTTC.